The T cell receptor (beta chain) described here comes from a study of response to subunit inactivated influenza vaccine. As regards this clonotype: Its matching antigen is unknown.

TCRdb independently ran MiXCR on the RT-PCR reads; one entry per CDR3 protein. The sample yields around 650,000 distinct CDR3 sequences, approximately 15% seen once. Germline loops: CDR1 KGHSH, CDR2 LQKENI. This CDR3 has 16 amino acids. Trimming cost V 4 bases and J 6 bases; bases outside gene matches: 13. Study-wide results and caveats: Only a handful of new T cells, the authors suggested, are recruited with each seasonal influenza vaccination.

The starting material was PBMCs from blood, obtained less than 13 days after vaccination. This TCR derives from a middle-aged man who received an inactivated influenza vaccine. The chain combines TRBV18 with TRBJ1-2, with 8 bases that match TRBD1. CDR3: CASSQNGQGLTNGYTF. Written as DNA, the CDR3 is TGTGCCAGCTCACAAAACGGACAGGGCTTAACTAATGGCTACACCTTC.